The entry that follows covers one T cell receptor beta chain sequence. Germline V lookup: CDR1 MNHNY, CDR2 SVGAGI (reference sequence). The CDR3 contains 13 residues. With 5 bases removed from V and 8 bases from J, the gap between germline ends came to 14 bases. This entry comes from a study of response to subunit inactivated influenza vaccine. TCRdb processed the RT-PCR reads anew with MiXCR; each CDR3 protein has one entry. The sample has hundreds of thousands of distinct CDR3 sequences, 25% seen once. The chain has TRBV6-6 and TRBJ2-3; possibly TRBD1 for D (6 bases). The sample consisted of CD4+ T cells sorted from PBMCs, taken less than 6 days after vaccination. This clonotype was sampled from a man aged 50 to 59 who received an inactivated influenza vaccine. The CDR3 DNA is TGTGCCAGCAGTCCGAGAGAACAGGGTACGCAGTATTTT. This encodes CASSPREQGTQYF.